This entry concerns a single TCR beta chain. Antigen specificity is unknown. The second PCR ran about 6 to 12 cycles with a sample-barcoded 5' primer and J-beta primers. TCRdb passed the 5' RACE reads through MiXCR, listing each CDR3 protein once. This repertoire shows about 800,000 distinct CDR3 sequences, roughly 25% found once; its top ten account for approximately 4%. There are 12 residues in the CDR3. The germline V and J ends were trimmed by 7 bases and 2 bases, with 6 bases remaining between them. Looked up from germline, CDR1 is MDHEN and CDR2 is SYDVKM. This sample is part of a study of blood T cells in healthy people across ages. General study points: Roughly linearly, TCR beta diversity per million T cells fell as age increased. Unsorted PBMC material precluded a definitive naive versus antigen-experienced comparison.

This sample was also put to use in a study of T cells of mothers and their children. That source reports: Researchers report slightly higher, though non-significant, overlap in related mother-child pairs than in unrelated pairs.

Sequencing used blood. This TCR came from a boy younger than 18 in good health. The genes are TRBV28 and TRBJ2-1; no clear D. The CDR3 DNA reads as TGTGCCAGCAAGGCAACCTACAATGAGCAGTTCTTC. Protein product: CASKATYNEQFF.